Described below is a single T cell receptor beta chain sequence and its context. Its antigen is not yet known. One base away there is no much larger clone; base qualities are not given. The sample comes from a study of robustness of blood B and T cell sequencing (dated by TCRdb to about 2018). With regard to the full study: The study was designed to determine how much peripheral blood is required to reliably characterize an individual's TCRbeta and IgG repertoires. Each of the approximately 11 independently drawn blood samples had its TCRbeta and IgG repertoires measured. As technical replicates, two replicate TCRbeta cDNA libraries were prepared from one shared RNA pool derived from a single 10 ml draw.

Based on the germline V gene, the CDR1 and CDR2 sequences are MNHNS and SASEGT. Its CDR3 holds 16 amino acids, cysteine through phenylalanine. The entry retains the CDR3 DNA only, 48 bases that are in frame from base 1. Relative to germline, V is missing 7 bases and J is missing 0 bases, with 11 bases of the junction outside any gene match. TCRbeta repertoires were quantified from mRNA rather than genomic DNA, which captures expressed receptors. Leukocytes from the buffy coat were collected into Trizol, and RNA was extracted using the Direct-zol RNA MiniPrep Plus kit with no cell sorting. To separate plasma, buffy coat and red blood cells, EDTA blood tubes were immediately centrifuged at 4 degrees C. The library was generated by PCR. The sample was run on an Illumina MiSeq. SMARTScribe reverse transcriptase and a 5' template-switch oligo, by which a universal priming site was added, were used for cDNA synthesis. Each cDNA molecule was tagged by a 12-nucleotide random unique molecular identifier (UMI) carried on the template-switch oligo. During reverse transcription, chain-specific reverse primers targeted TCRbeta transcripts. Uracil DNA glycosylase treatment removed residual template-switch adapters, and cDNA was purified with a Qiagen MinElute kit. For the first PCR, KAPA HiFi HotStart ReadyMix was used for roughly 24 cycles, with amplification split across four 50 ul reactions containing step-out primers. Products of the first-round PCR were gel-purified before additional amplification. Illumina Nextera adapters were attached in a second PCR of around 8 cycles, and the libraries were then purified and pooled. The UMI barcode for each TCRbeta molecule was captured by a 50-nucleotide 5' read. Per the source publication's procedure: Using the MIGEC toolkit, reads were grouped by UMI into consensus reads. Final reads were produced by merging forward and reverse consensus reads with PEAR. Identical UMI-sequence pairs shared across libraries were treated as cross-sample contamination and removed by a custom decontamination script. MIGMAP, a wrapper around IgBLAST, was used to carry out V(D)J assignment and CDR3 extraction. TCR clonotypes were defined by identical V gene, J gene and CDR3 amino acid sequence; CDR1 and CDR2 were not sequenced. TCRdb's own reprocessing of the public reads used fastp at Q25 and MiXCR and kept productive beta chains. Every entry covers one CDR3 protein and lists the most common genes and DNA from its rows. The V and J calls and clone size are TCRdb's, not the authors'. This sample gives more than 1,500 distinct CDR3 sequences in total; roughly two thirds of them show up just once. Under 45% of the sample lies in the top ten.

Broader findings and caveats from the paper: Immediate fractionation was required for EDTA tubes, so the use of EDTA tubes in multi-site collections was limited. Evidence of cross-contamination, likely caused by batch processing, was seen in one pair of TCRbeta libraries, and the UMI-sequence pairs shared between the two libraries were removed. Overlap of rare TCRbeta clonotypes did not improve with pooling tubes, implying much larger blood volumes would be needed to capture them. Across technical replicate libraries, about 95% of the top 10,000 TCRbeta clonotypes in one library were also found in the other. The 1,000 most abundant TCRbeta clonotypes from the pooled draws were detected in every single 10 ml sample. Coverage of the top 10,000 TCRbeta clonotypes approached saturation when 3 or 4 tubes (roughly 28-40 ml blood) were combined. The TCRbeta rarefaction curves did not fully level off, which suggests either under-sequencing or many low-abundance clonotypes.

The TCR sequence derives from a human donor in good health. The sample taken for sequencing was peripheral blood. The sequence links TRBV6-1 to TRBJ2-7, with 8 bases aligning to TRBD1. The DNA reads as follows: TGTGCCAGCACTATGAATCCAGGACAGGGCTCCTACGAGCAGTACTTC. Its coded protein is CASTMNPGQGSYEQYF.